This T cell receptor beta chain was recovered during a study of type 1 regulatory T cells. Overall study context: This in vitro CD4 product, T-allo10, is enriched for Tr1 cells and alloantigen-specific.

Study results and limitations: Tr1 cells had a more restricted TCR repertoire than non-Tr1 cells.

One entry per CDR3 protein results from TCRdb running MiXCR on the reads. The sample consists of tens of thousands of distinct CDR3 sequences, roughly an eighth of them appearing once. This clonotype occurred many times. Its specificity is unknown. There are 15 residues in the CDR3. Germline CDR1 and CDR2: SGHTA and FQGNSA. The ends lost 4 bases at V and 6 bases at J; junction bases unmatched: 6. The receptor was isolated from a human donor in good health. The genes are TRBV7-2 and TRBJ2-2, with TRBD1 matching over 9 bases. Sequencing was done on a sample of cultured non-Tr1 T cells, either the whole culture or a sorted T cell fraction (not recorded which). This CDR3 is CASSSGQGGPGELFF. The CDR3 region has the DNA TGTGCCAGCAGCTCGGGACAGGGAGGCCCCGGGGAGCTGTTTTTT.